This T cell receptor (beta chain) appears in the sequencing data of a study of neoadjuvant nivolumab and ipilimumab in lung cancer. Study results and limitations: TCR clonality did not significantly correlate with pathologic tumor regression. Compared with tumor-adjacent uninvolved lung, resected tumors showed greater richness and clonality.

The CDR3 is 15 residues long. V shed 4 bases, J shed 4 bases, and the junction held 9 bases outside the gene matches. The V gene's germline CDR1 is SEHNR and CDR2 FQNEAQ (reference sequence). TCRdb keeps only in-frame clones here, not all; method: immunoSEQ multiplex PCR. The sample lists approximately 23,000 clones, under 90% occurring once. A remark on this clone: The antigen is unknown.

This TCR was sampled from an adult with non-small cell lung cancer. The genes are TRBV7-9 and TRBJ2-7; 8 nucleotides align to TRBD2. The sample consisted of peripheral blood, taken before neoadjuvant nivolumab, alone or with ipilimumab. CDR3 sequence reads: CASSSIQREWYEQYF. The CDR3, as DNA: TGTGCCAGCAGCTCCATTCAGCGGGAGTGGTACGAGCAGTACTTC.